This T cell receptor (beta chain) was recorded in a study of radiotherapy plus CTLA-4 blockade in lung cancer listed by TCRdb under 2018. Regarding the complete study: Objective responses were observed in roughly a sixth of enrolled patients, and disease control was achieved in 30% to 40%. What the study reported, not specific to this receptor: The strongest predictors of response, as reported, were early dynamic changes in blood T cell clones along with a rise in serum interferon-beta after radiation. TCR clones derived from tumors expanded in peripheral blood after treatment with radiotherapy and ipilimumab.

A remark on this clone: The antigen it recognizes is unknown. The input lacks base qualities; no much larger clone sits a single base away.

From its cysteine to its phenylalanine, the CDR3 spans 13 amino acids. Only the CDR3 part of the read is kept: 39 bases, read in frame from the first base. Reading the germline V gene (reference sequence) gives CDR1 SEHNR and CDR2 FQNEAQ. Trimming takes 10 bases from V and 5 bases from J, and the germline ends sit 16 bases apart. The study tested focal radiation therapy combined with CTLA-4 blockade (ipilimumab) in patients with chemo-refractory metastatic non-small-cell lung cancer. To prepare the library, the immunoSEQ multiplex PCR assay was applied. Entries here come from immuneACCESS through TCRdb and include only in-frame sequences with V and J called. Some clones fail to appear in such tables; in the studies checked, an unresolved V gene covers under half of the shortfall, and the cause of the remainder is unknown. This sample gives fewer than 75,000 clones in total; around 90% of them show up just once. 40% of the sample belongs to the ten largest clones.

This TCR was recovered from a human donor with non-small cell lung cancer that progressed on radiotherapy plus ipilimumab. The sequencing here drew on peripheral blood, taken from a patient treated with radiotherapy plus ipilimumab. The chain is encoded by TRBV7-9 joined to TRBJ2-3; TRBD2 is perhaps the D gene, given 5 matching bases. The CDR3 region has the sequence CATEGSSGDTQYF. The DNA sequence follows: TGTGCCACCGAGGGCTCCTCGGGAGATACGCAGTATTTT.